This T cell receptor beta chain was identified in a study of blood T cell repertoires in COVID-19. For the study at large: Researchers got acute and convalescent COVID-19 samples from the United States, Italy and Spain.

Trimming removed 5 bases from V and 4 bases from J, with 11 bases in between. This CDR3 region has 13 residues. Germline V gene lookup returns CDR1 LNHDA and CDR2 SQIVND (reference sequence). Sequencing was performed with immunoSEQ multiplex PCR; in TCRdb, only in-frame clones are kept and a portion is missing. This sample yields around 250,000 clones, of which about 87% are seen a single time; 0.87% belongs to the top ten. The sequence was obtained from a man in his fifties who had been exposed to COVID-19. The rearrangement links TRBV19 to TRBJ1-2; no clear D. The sequenced material came from PBMCs or T cells enriched from blood (not recorded which). This chain's CDR3 is CASSPGSSYGYTF. The CDR3 region has the DNA TGTGCCAGTAGTCCAGGAAGTTCCTATGGCTACACCTTC.